These 6 T cell receptor beta chains were all obtained from the same sample, sequenced in a study of blood T cell repertoires in COVID-19. The protocol was immunoSEQ multiplex PCR, while the TCRdb copy is restricted to in-frame clones and leaves out a portion. The table lists 100,000 to 130,000 clones, 80% of them singletons. Sequencing input: peripheral blood. The receptor source for this set is an older man with acute or convalescent COVID-19.

This clone was detected once. The chain links TRBV19 to TRBJ2-1; perhaps TRBD2 as D (5 bases). V was clipped by 0 bases and J by 0 bases, with 9 bases between them. Germline CDR1 LNHDA, CDR2 SQIVND (reference sequence). This CDR3 has 16 residues. The CDR3 region has the DNA TGTGCCAGTAGTATAGATCCCGGGGACTCCTACAATGAGCAGTTCTTC. This codes for CASSIDPGDSYNEQFF.

The chain has TRBV5-1 and TRBJ2-2, with D perhaps matching TRBD2 (5 bases). V lost 4 bases, J lost 3 bases, and 16 bases lay in between. The germline V gene encodes CDR1 SGHRS and CDR2 YFSETQ. This CDR3 contains 16 residues. CDR3 residues: CASSRDLGSYTGELFF. CDR3 in DNA: TGCGCCAGCAGCCGGGATTTGGGCAGTTACACCGGGGAGCTGTTTTTT.

This clone was seen a single time. This chain joins TRBV20-1 and TRBJ1-1; D may be TRBD1 (5 bases). Germline V gene data show CDR1 as DFQATT and CDR2 as SNEGSKA (reference sequence). The CDR3 covers 11 residues. Trimming took 3 bases from V and 8 from J, leaving 10 bases between them. DNA of the CDR3: TGCAGTGCTAGTCGGCCAGGGGAAGCTTTCTTT. This encodes CSASRPGEAFF.

A word on this clone: Other nucleotide sequences in the sample specify the same CDR3. The V gene is TRBV5-1, the J gene TRBJ1-1; tentatively, D is TRBD1 (6 bases). From germline, CDR1 is SGHRS and CDR2 YFSETQ. The CDR3 consists of 14 residues. The V gene lost 0 bases and the J gene lost 1 base, with 7 bases spanning the gap. The CDR3 DNA reads as TGCGCCAGCAGCTTGGTAGGGGGGAACACTGAAGCTTTCTTT. The encoded protein is CASSLVGGNTEAFF.

This chain joins TRBV5-6 and TRBJ2-1; 8 bases align to TRBD2. V shed 1 base and J 10 bases; nucleotides not matched to a gene: 7. Per germline, CDR1 SGHDT and CDR2 YYEEEE. The CDR3 covers 14 residues. CDR3 nucleotides: TGTGCCAGCAGCTTGTTATTAGCGGGAAAGGAGCAGTTCTTC. It codes for CASSLLLAGKEQFF. Filled out from reference TRBV5-6 and TRBJ2-1, the complete variable domain reads DAGVTQSPTHLIKTRGQQVTLRCSPKSGHDTVSWYQQALGQGPQFIFQYYEEEERQRGNFPDRFSGHQFPNYSSELNVNALLLGDSALYLCASSLLLAGKEQFFGPGTRLTVL.

This clone has a handful of counts. The chain carries TRBV12-3 or TRBV12-4 and TRBJ2-2; tentative D call: TRBD2 (5 bases). This CDR3 is built from 11 residues. Here the CDR3 reads CASAGSGELFF. CDR3 nucleotides: TGTGCTAGCGCGGGCTCCGGGGAGCTGTTTTTT.